One sample yielded the 28 T cell receptor beta chains listed below, sequenced in a study of OX40 agonist ivuxolimab in advanced cancers. Using immunoSEQ multiplex PCR, the repertoire was profiled, and TCRdb retains in-frame clones only, with some absent. The data contain 68,000 or so clones, 80% to 85% of them singletons. Sequencing used CD4+ or CD8+ T cells sorted from blood, obtained in a trial of the OX40 agonist ivuxolimab. Source of these receptors: an adult with an advanced solid tumor such as melanoma, head and neck, liver or kidney cancer.

The chain links TRBV6-5 to TRBJ1-2; D is unresolved. This CDR3 region has 16 residues. CDR1 and CDR2 (germline): MNHEY, SVGAGI. Trimming pared 0 bases from V and 4 bases from J, leaving 15 bases between. The CDR3 loop is CASSYSREGAIYGYTF. The CDR3 nucleotides read TGTGCCAGCAGTTACTCAAGAGAAGGAGCCATCTATGGCTACACCTTC.

The rearrangement links TRBV6-5 to TRBJ1-1; no clear D gene. The CDR3 contains 14 residues. The germline V gene has CDR1 MNHEY and CDR2 SVGAGI. The V and J ends lost 6 bases and 10 bases respectively, with 21 bases between them. CDR3 sequence: CASSPIGPTRRAFF. The CDR3 bases are TGTGCCAGCAGCCCCATCGGACCCACCCGGCGAGCTTTCTTT.

The V call is TRBV6-4, the J call TRBJ2-5; TRBD2 matches 10 bases. CDR1 is MRHNA, CDR2 SNTAGT, per germline. The CDR3 has 15 residues. Losses at the gene ends were 3 bases for V and 4 bases for J; bases not matched to a gene: 5. Written as DNA, the CDR3 is TGTGCCAGCAGTGAATCCCTAGCGGGGGTAGAGACCCAGTACTTC. Its protein product is CASSESLAGVETQYF.

The rearrangement uses TRBV6-1 and TRBJ1-2, with 11 nucleotides matching TRBD1. CDR1 and CDR2 (germline): MNHNS, SASEGT. V gave up 3 bases and J gave up 8 bases; unmatched junction bases: 5. CDR3 length: 14 amino acids. The CDR3 protein is CASSDGQGAIGYTF. The CDR3 nucleotides read TGTGCCAGCAGTGACGGACAGGGGGCGATCGGCTACACCTTC.

The V gene is TRBV5-1, the J gene TRBJ2-5, with D perhaps matching TRBD1 (5 bases). The J call may be wrong; the DNA end is better matched by TRBJ2-7. This CDR3 contains 15 residues. Germline V gives CDR1 SGHRS, CDR2 YFSETQ. The CDR3 DNA reads as TGCGCCAGCAGCTTGGAGCTTTCCAGGGTTTACGAGCAGTACTTC. Translated, it gives CASSLELSRVYEQYF.

This clone was seen more than once but under ten times. The V gene is TRBV5-1, the J gene TRBJ1-4; D gene unclear. Germline loops: CDR1 SGHRS, CDR2 YFSETQ. V was shortened by 0 bases and J by 6 bases, with 9 bases between the two germline ends. CDR3 length: 14 residues. The CDR3, as DNA: TGCGCCAGCAGCTTGGGAGGGCATGATGAAAAACTGTTTTTT. Its protein product is CASSLGGHDEKLFF.

The V and J genes are TRBV9 and TRBJ2-1; 8 bases line up with TRBD2. CDR3 length: 15 amino acids. Trimming at V came to 0 bases and at J to 7 bases, leaving 6 bases not matched to a gene. CDR1 is SGDLS and CDR2 is YYNGEE in the germline V gene. The CDR3 sequence is CASSVEAGVKNEQFF. The CDR3 DNA is TGTGCCAGCAGCGTAGAAGCGGGGGTTAAAAATGAGCAGTTCTTC. The variable domain in full, with the rest retrieved from reference TRBV9 and TRBJ2-1, is DSGVTQTPKHLITATGQRVTLRCSPRSGDLSVYWYQQSLDQGLQFLIQYYNGEERAKGNILERFSAQQFPDLHSELNLSSLELGDSALYFCASSVEAGVKNEQFFGPGTRLTVL.

The CDR3 region has the DNA TGTGCCAGCAGCTTGGCGGGGTTCAGTGAAAAACTGTTTTTT. This gives the protein CASSLAGFSEKLFF. The V and J genes are TRBV5-6 and TRBJ1-4; D remains unclear. The V and J ends lost 0 bases and 7 bases respectively, with 10 bases between them. In germline, CDR1 is SGHDT, CDR2 YYEEEE. The CDR3 totals 14 residues.

The chain is built from TRBV25-1 and TRBJ1-2; D unresolved. Germline V lookup: CDR1 MGHDK, CDR2 SYGVNS. The V and J ends lost 4 bases and 5 bases respectively, with 20 bases between them. The CDR3 sequence is 16 residues long. CDR3 region: CASSALKGEGPYGYTF. The DNA for the CDR3 is TGTGCCAGCAGTGCTCTCAAGGGAGAGGGCCCATATGGCTACACCTTC.

This rearrangement joins TRBV28 to TRBJ2-5, with D tentatively TRBD1 or TRBD2 (5 bases each). The V gene lost 4 bases and the J gene lost 6 bases, with 18 bases spanning the gap. Germline-derived CDR1 and CDR2 are MDHEN and SYDVKM. The CDR3 contains 15 residues. The CDR3 DNA sequence: TGTGCCAGCAGTTCTCCCGGGACGGCGAGGCAGACCCAGTACTTC. Its translation: CASSSPGTARQTQYF.

In this sample, this clone turned up once. The CDR3 bases are TGTGCCAGCAGCTTGGATGGGACAGGGCCCTTAGATGAGCAGTTCTTC. Amino acids: CASSLDGTGPLDEQFF. The V gene is TRBV5-5, the J gene TRBJ2-1; 9 bases are shared with TRBD1. The ends lost 0 bases at V and 8 bases at J; junction bases unmatched: 9. The CDR3 contains 16 residues. From germline, CDR1 is SGHKS and CDR2 YYEKEE (reference sequence).

The genes are TRBV27 and TRBJ1-4, with D maybe TRBD1 (6 bases). V was clipped by 6 bases and J by 0 bases, with 8 bases between them. CDR1 and CDR2 (germline): MNHEY, SMNVEV (reference sequence). This CDR3 has 14 amino acids. CDR3 in DNA: TGTGCCAGCAGGCGGACAGCAACTAATGAAAAACTGTTTTTT. Residues: CASRRTATNEKLFF. Full variable domain (missing parts from reference TRBV27 and TRBJ1-4): EAQVTQNPRYLITVTGKKLTVTCSQNMNHEYMSWYRQDPGLGLRQIYYSMNVEVTDKGDVPEGYKVSRKEKRNFPLILESPSPNQTSLYFCASRRTATNEKLFFGSGTQLSVL.

The chain is built from TRBV28 and TRBJ1-6; TRBD1 matches 8 bases. The CDR3 length is 16 residues. CDR1 and CDR2 (germline): MDHEN, SYDVKM. J gave up 7 bases and V 6 bases, and 11 bases lay outside the gene matches. CDR3: CASRPDRARKNSPLHF. CDR3 coding DNA: TGTGCCAGCAGACCGGACAGGGCCCGTAAGAATTCACCCCTCCACTTT.

V gene TRBV6-5 combines with J gene TRBJ1-6, with TRBD1 identical over 7 bases. CDR1 and CDR2 (germline): MNHEY, SVGAGI. The V segment lost 6 bases and the J segment 9 bases; nucleotides outside the gene matches: 8. The CDR3 runs to 14 residues. In DNA, the CDR3 is TGTGCCAGCAGCCAGGACAGGAGAAGTTCACCCCTCCACTTT. Translating gives CASSQDRRSSPLHF.

The CDR3 sequence: CAWSLDRYNTEAFF. CDR3 nucleotide sequence: TGTGCCTGGAGTCTGGACAGATATAACACTGAAGCTTTCTTT. This chain joins TRBV30 and TRBJ1-1; a weak D match, TRBD1 (6 bases). CDR3 length equals 14 residues. Germline loops: CDR1 GTSNPN, CDR2 SVGIG (reference sequence). Trimming removed 2 bases at V and 2 bases at J, with 12 bases between.

The genes are TRBV4-3 and TRBJ2-2; tentatively, D is TRBD1 (5 bases). The CDR3 has 15 residues. Germline assignment: CDR1 LGHNA and CDR2 YSLEER. Trimming left V 4 bases short and J 5 bases short, with 14 bases between. The CDR3 bases are TGCGCCAGCAGCCGCCACCTCCGACAGACCGGGGAGCTGTTTTTT. It encodes CASSRHLRQTGELFF.

The gene calls are TRBV9 and TRBJ2-7; 11 bases align to TRBD1. From germline, CDR1 is SGDLS and CDR2 YYNGEE. This CDR3 region has 14 residues. Trimming at V came to 4 bases and at J to 2 bases, leaving 2 bases not matched to a gene. The CDR3 sequence: CASSKGQGAYEQYF. DNA for the CDR3: TGTGCCAGCAGCAAGGGACAGGGGGCCTACGAGCAGTACTTC.

This chain joins TRBV19 and TRBJ1-3, with no clear D. The germline V gene encodes CDR1 LNHDA and CDR2 SQIVND (reference sequence). The V gene lost 7 bases and the J gene lost 0 bases, with 10 bases spanning the gap. CDR3 length equals 14 residues. The CDR3 bases are TGTGCCAGTATGGGGAGGGTCTCTGGAAACACCATATATTTT. Translation gives CASMGRVSGNTIYF.

This clone was observed a few times. This chain uses TRBV6-4 with TRBJ2-5; D is possibly TRBD1 (5 bases). The CDR3 extends over 18 amino acids. Germline-derived CDR1 and CDR2 are MRHNA and SNTAGT. Deletions cut 0 bases from V and 4 bases from J, with 21 bases between. In DNA, the CDR3 is TGTGCCAGCAGTGACTCGATTAGCAGGGTCGTTAGGGGAGAGACCCAGTACTTC. Its protein product is CASSDSISRVVRGETQYF.

The chain has TRBV4-3 and TRBJ2-3, with D uncertain. V dropped 0 bases and J dropped 8 bases, with 6 bases sitting between them. The germline V gene encodes CDR1 LGHNA and CDR2 YSLEER. The CDR3 extends over 12 amino acids. The CDR3 here is CASSQERGTQYF. CDR3 DNA sequence: TGCGCCAGCAGCCAAGAAAGAGGTACGCAGTATTTT.

This clone was counted between two and nine times. Distinct nucleotide sequences in the sample also encode this CDR3. Here the CDR3 DNA reads TGTGCCAGCAGCCGGGGACAGGGAAACACTGAAGCTTTCTTT. It encodes CASSRGQGNTEAFF. This rearrangement joins TRBV4-2 to TRBJ1-1; TRBD1 matches at 9 bases. Trimming took 4 bases from V and 2 from J; bases not matched to a gene: 2. Germline V gene data show CDR1 as LGHNA and CDR2 as YNFKEQ. The CDR3 is 14 residues long.

J is TRBJ1-2 and V is TRBV7-2, with D tentatively TRBD1 (5 bases). V was trimmed by 1 base and J by 4 bases, leaving 10 bases between them. This CDR3 spans 14 amino acids. Germline CDR1 and CDR2: SGHTA and FQGNSA. This CDR3 reads CASSLDTDSYGYTF. The CDR3 coding sequence is TGTGCCAGCAGCTTAGATACCGACAGCTATGGCTACACCTTC.

This CDR3 reads CSVDDSGHGREKLFF. In DNA, the CDR3 is TGCAGCGTTGACGATTCGGGACACGGAAGAGAAAAACTGTTTTTT. The gene calls are TRBV29-1 and TRBJ1-4, with D possibly matching TRBD1 (6 bases). This CDR3 spans 15 amino acids. CDR1 is SQVTM and CDR2 is ANQGSEA in the germline V gene. Trimming took off 3 bases at V and 8 bases at J, with 19 bases between the two ends.

This clone was seen just once. The chain uses TRBV7-8 and TRBJ2-7; the match to TRBD2 covers 7 bases. The CDR3 runs 16 residues. The V segment lost 0 bases and the J segment 3 bases; nucleotides outside the gene matches: 8. Germline CDR1 SGHVS, CDR2 FQNEAQ. The DNA for the CDR3 is TGTGCCAGCAGCTTAGCGGGCACTAGCGACCTCTACGAGCAGTACTTC. This translates into CASSLAGTSDLYEQYF.

This chain uses TRBV7-2 with TRBJ2-1; D uncertain. The germline gives CDR1 SGHTA, CDR2 FQGNSA. With 1 base removed from V and 6 bases from J, the gap between germline ends came to 7 bases. CDR3 length: 13 amino acids. CDR3 protein: CASSLEASNEQFF. The CDR3 DNA reads as TGTGCCAGCAGCTTAGAGGCTAGCAATGAGCAGTTCTTC.

This chain uses TRBV9 with TRBJ2-2, with 13 bases that match TRBD2. Per the germline V gene, CDR1 is SGDLS and CDR2 is YYNGEE. The CDR3 contains 16 residues. Germline trimming cut 4 bases from V and 7 bases from J; bases unmatched to any gene: 7. The CDR3 spells CASSTGLAGADGELFF. The CDR3 bases are TGTGCCAGCAGCACTGGACTAGCGGGAGCCGACGGGGAGCTGTTTTTT.

The chain has TRBV2 and TRBJ1-3; possibly TRBD1 for D (5 bases). Trimming removed 6 bases at V and 2 bases at J, with 14 bases between. The length of the CDR3 is 15 residues. Germline V gives CDR1 SNHLY, CDR2 FYNNEI. CDR3 sequence: CASRTIGRAGNTIYF. The CDR3 nucleotides are TGTGCCAGCAGAACTATCGGCAGGGCTGGAAACACCATATATTTT.

The chain is built from TRBV29-1 and TRBJ2-1; D remains unclear. Germline V gives CDR1 SQVTM, CDR2 ANQGSEA. The length of the CDR3 is 12 residues. V lost 4 bases, J lost 1 base, and 5 bases lay in between. The CDR3, as DNA: TGCAGCGTTGTAGCATCCTACAATGAGCAGTTCTTC. This gives the protein CSVVASYNEQFF.